This T cell receptor (beta chain) was retrieved from a study of blood T cell repertoires in COVID-19. Study overall: The United States, Italy and Spain supplied acute and convalescent COVID-19 samples. The analysed material was cDNA or gDNA that came from T cells, B-cell-depleted T cells, or PBMCs.

In the source study's methods: Amplification with reference gene primers provided the estimates of nucleated cell counts. Generated by immunoSEQ multiplex PCR, the TCRdb table keeps only in-frame clones and is missing some. V, J and clone size are taken as reported in that table, and D and trimming were inferred from the DNA itself. The sample lists over 350,000 clones; approximately 90% were seen once. In germline, CDR1 is SNHLY, CDR2 FYNNEI. V was cut by 3 bases and J by 0 bases, with 9 bases left in between. CDR3 size: 15 residues. The sequence came from a woman in her twenties or thirties with acute or convalescent COVID-19. Input material: peripheral blood. V is TRBV2 and J is TRBJ1-3; D gene ambiguous. The CDR3 region is CASSDVMSSGNTIYF. CDR3 coding DNA: TGTGCCAGCAGTGACGTAATGAGCTCTGGAAACACCATATATTTT.